The 26 T cell receptor beta chains given below trace back to one sample, sequenced in a study of CD8 T cells in Susac syndrome. RNA was extracted with the RNeasy kit, and a quantity of about 0.45 to 1 ug was reverse transcribed using random hexamers. TCRdb fed the immunoSEQ multiplex PCR reads into MiXCR, producing one record per CDR3 protein. The data show more than 70,000 distinct CDR3 sequences, over 85% seen once. The source material was CD8+ T cells from PBMCs. The receptors shown here come from a human donor in good health.

The genes are TRBV13 and TRBJ1-2; unclear D gene. This CDR3 contains 13 residues. CDR1 is PRHDT, CDR2 FYEKMQ, per germline (reference sequence). The V end lost 8 bases, the J end lost 3 bases, and 13 bases lay between the germline ends. In nucleotides, the CDR3 is TGTGCCAGCGGATGGGAGGGCGACTATGGCTACACCTTC. It codes for CASGWEGDYGYTF.

V and J are TRBV19 and TRBJ1-2; 7 bases line up with TRBD1. The V gene's germline CDR1 is LNHDA and CDR2 SQIVND (reference sequence). This CDR3 is built from 13 residues. The junction had 8 bases not matched to a gene; V was cut back by 3 bases and J by 10 bases. The CDR3 loop is CASSIWTGRDYTF. For the CDR3, the DNA is TGTGCCAGTAGTATCTGGACAGGTCGTGACTACACCTTC.

The chain uses TRBV19 and TRBJ2-1; D perhaps matches TRBD2 (6 bases). The V end lost 5 bases, the J end lost 0 bases, and 11 bases lay between the germline ends. CDR1 and CDR2 from the germline V gene are LNHDA and SQIVND (reference sequence). The CDR3 covers 15 residues. This chain's CDR3 is CASSYSGGSYNEQFF. CDR3 nucleotides: TGTGCCAGTAGTTATAGCGGAGGCTCCTACAATGAGCAGTTCTTC.

The chain combines TRBV6-5 with TRBJ1-2, with D possibly TRBD1 on 6 matching bases. Trimming cost V 6 bases and J 2 bases, with 10 bases left between them. The CDR3 covers 13 residues. The germline V gene encodes CDR1 MNHEY and CDR2 SVGAGI. The CDR3 protein is CASRSDRNYGYTF. The DNA for the CDR3 is TGTGCCAGCAGAAGTGACAGGAACTATGGCTACACCTTC.

This sequence joins TRBV9 and TRBJ2-2; D not resolved. V was cut by 3 bases and J by 1 base, with 7 bases left in between. The germline gives CDR1 SGDLS, CDR2 YYNGEE. The CDR3 covers 14 residues. The CDR3 sequence is CASSAWGNTGELFF. CDR3 nucleotides: TGTGCCAGCAGCGCGTGGGGGAACACCGGGGAGCTGTTTTTT.

The chain carries TRBV7-9 and TRBJ2-3; a weak D match, TRBD2 (5 bases). Trimming removed 6 bases from V and 5 bases from J, with 15 bases in between. The CDR3 covers 14 residues. Per the germline V gene, CDR1 is SEHNR and CDR2 is FQNEAQ (reference sequence). CDR3 sequence reads: CASSLSVGGDTQYF. The CDR3 DNA follows: TGTGCCAGCAGTCTCTCGGTAGGAGGAGATACGCAGTATTTT.

The rearrangement uses TRBV12-3 or TRBV12-4 and TRBJ2-5; weak D call: TRBD2 (5 bases). Between the trimmed V and J ends, which lost 7 bases and 10 bases, there was a span of 19 bases. The CDR3 runs 13 residues. The CDR3 region is CASTREPGGDQYF. The CDR3 region has the DNA TGTGCCAGCACCCGGGAACCGGGTGGGGACCAGTACTTC.

The rearrangement links TRBV6-5 to TRBJ2-1; the D gene is possibly TRBD1 (5 bases). The CDR3 totals 15 residues. V shed 2 bases and J shed 7 bases, with 15 bases lying between them. Germline V lookup: CDR1 MNHEY, CDR2 SVGAGI. CDR3 nucleotides: TGTGCCAGCAGTTACGGCCACCCCGCAGGGAATGAGCAGTTCTTC. Encoded protein: CASSYGHPAGNEQFF.

The V and J genes are TRBV6-1 and TRBJ1-4; D is unclear. The V gene's germline CDR1 is MNHNS and CDR2 SASEGT. The CDR3 consists of 17 residues. The germline V and J ends were trimmed by 6 bases and 1 base, with 18 bases remaining between them. The DNA for the CDR3 is TGTGCCAGCAGCCTCTTCGTAAGGGCTGTAACTAATGAAAAACTGTTTTTT. It specifies CASSLFVRAVTNEKLFF.

The J gene is TRBJ2-3, the V gene TRBV7-9, with 14 bases lining up with TRBD2. The CDR3 runs to 16 residues. V shed 6 bases, J shed 1 base, and the junction held 3 bases outside the gene matches. Looked up from germline, CDR1 is SEHNR and CDR2 is FQNEAQ (reference sequence). The CDR3 DNA is TGTGCCAGCAGTAAGGGACTAGCGGGGGGCACAGATACGCAGTATTTT. As protein: CASSKGLAGGTDTQYF.

The chain joins TRBV25-1 to TRBJ1-4; TRBD1 matches 8 bases. The germline gives CDR1 MGHDK, CDR2 SYGVNS. This CDR3 contains 15 residues. Trimming removed 2 bases from V and 10 bases from J; junction bases left unmatched: 9. The CDR3 protein is CASSERRTGNGKLFF. The CDR3 bases are TGTGCCAGCAGTGAAAGGAGGACAGGGAACGGAAAACTGTTTTTT. Full variable domain (missing parts from reference TRBV25-1 and TRBJ1-4): EADIYQTPRYLVIGTGKKITLECSQTMGHDKMYWYQQDPGMELHLIHYSYGVNSTEKGDLSSESTVSRIRTEHFPLTLESARPSHTSQYLCASSERRTGNGKLFFGSGTQLSVL.

The V call is TRBV5-1, the J call TRBJ1-2, with a weak D call TRBD1 (5 bases). The CDR3 has 14 residues. CDR1 and CDR2 (germline): SGHRS, YFSETQ. V shed 3 bases and J shed 5 bases, with 14 bases lying between them. The CDR3 DNA reads as TGCGCCAGCAGCTCCCTAGGGGAGGAATATGGCTACACCTTC. Translated: CASSSLGEEYGYTF.

The chain employs TRBV13 and TRBJ2-3; the D gene is possibly TRBD2 (6 bases). Trimming pared 5 bases from V and 2 bases from J, leaving 11 bases between. The CDR3 loop spans 14 amino acids. CDR1 and CDR2 from the germline V gene are PRHDT and FYEKMQ (reference sequence). In DNA, the CDR3 is TGTGCCAGCAGCCGCCGGGGGTACACAGATACGCAGTATTTT. Amino acids: CASSRRGYTDTQYF.

The J gene is TRBJ1-1, the V gene TRBV29-1; D is undetermined. Looked up from germline, CDR1 is SQVTM and CDR2 is ANQGSEA. The CDR3 is made up of 12 amino acids. This chain's CDR3 is CSAVDPSGGAFF. The CDR3 coding sequence is TGCAGTGCCGTAGACCCCTCCGGAGGAGCTTTCTTT.

The rearrangement joins TRBV2 to TRBJ1-4, with a weak D call TRBD1 (5 bases). The V gene's germline CDR1 is SNHLY and CDR2 FYNNEI. The CDR3 has 15 residues. V shed 8 bases and J shed 8 bases, with 21 bases lying between them. Here the CDR3 reads CASSRRGFEGEKLFF. CDR3 sequence (DNA): TGTGCCAGCTCGAGACGGGGGTTTGAAGGGGAAAAACTGTTTTTT. Full variable domain (outside the CDR3, taken from reference TRBV2 and TRBJ1-4): EPEVTQTPSHQVTQMGQEVILRCVPISNHLYFYWYRQILGQKVEFLVSFYNNEISEKSEIFDDQFSVERPDGSNFTLKIRSTKLEDSAMYFCASSRRGFEGEKLFFGSGTQLSVL.

The chain uses TRBV6-5 and TRBJ1-5; 7 bases agree with TRBD1. Unmatched junction bases numbered 6, after V lost 4 bases and J lost 3 bases. The CDR3 runs 15 residues. Germline V gene data show CDR1 as MNHEY and CDR2 as SVGAGI. CDR3 DNA sequence: TGTGCCAGCAGTTCACGACAGGGACTCAATCAGCCCCAGCATTTT. It specifies CASSSRQGLNQPQHF.

J is TRBJ1-2 and V is TRBV7-2; TRBD1 matches at 8 bases. Per the germline V gene, CDR1 is SGHTA and CDR2 is FQGNSA. V trimming: 1 base; J trimming: 4 bases; junction bases outside the gene matches: 5. This CDR3 comprises 15 residues. CDR3 coding DNA: TGTGCCAGCAGCTTAGACGACAGGGGATTCTATGGCTACACCTTC. As protein: CASSLDDRGFYGYTF.

The chain couples TRBV19 to TRBJ2-7; TRBD1 aligns across 11 bases. The germline V gene encodes CDR1 LNHDA and CDR2 SQIVND (reference sequence). This CDR3 region has 15 residues. Unmatched junction bases numbered 8, after V lost 5 bases and J lost 5 bases. As DNA, the CDR3 is TGTGCCAGTAGTGAATGGGACAGGGGGGGCAACGAGCAGTACTTC. Its translation is CASSEWDRGGNEQYF.

The chain uses TRBV20-1 and TRBJ2-7, with D possibly called TRBD1 or TRBD2 (5 bases each). The CDR3 extends over 15 amino acids. Germline CDR1 is DFQATT and CDR2 is SNEGSKA (reference sequence). Trimming removed 6 bases at V and 0 bases at J, with 18 bases between. The CDR3 nucleotides read TGCAGTGCCAGAATCCGGGACGGTAGCTCCTACGAGCAGTACTTC. Translated: CSARIRDGSSYEQYF.

The V call is TRBV5-1, the J call TRBJ2-1; TRBD2 matches at 12 bases. V gave up 4 bases and J gave up 1 base; unmatched junction bases: 3. The CDR3 totals 16 residues. CDR1 and CDR2 (germline): SGHRS, YFSETQ. In nucleotides, the CDR3 is TGCGCCAGCAGCATTACTAGCGGGGGGTCCTACAATGAGCAGTTCTTC. Its translation is CASSITSGGSYNEQFF.

This clonotype was recorded only once. The CDR3 sequence: CASSSTGGATDTQYF. CDR3 bases: TGTGCCAGCAGCTCGACAGGGGGCGCGACAGATACGCAGTATTTT. The chain links TRBV7-9 to TRBJ2-3; 10 bases line up with TRBD1. Trimming cost V 4 bases and J 3 bases; bases outside gene matches: 4. Germline CDR1 is SEHNR and CDR2 is FQNEAQ (reference sequence). This CDR3 region has 15 residues. Complete variable domain (other parts from reference TRBV7-9 and TRBJ2-3): DTGVSQNPRHKITKRGQNVTFRCDPISEHNRLYWYRQTLGQGPEFLTYFQNEAQLEKSRLLSDRFSAERPKGSFSTLEIQRTEQGDSAMYLCASSSTGGATDTQYFGPGTRLTVL.

This chain joins TRBV7-6 and TRBJ2-2; 13 nucleotides align to TRBD2. Germline CDR1 reads SGHVS; CDR2 reads FNYEAQ. The V and J ends lost 4 bases and 7 bases, in that order; junction bases with no gene match: 9. The CDR3 contains 17 residues. CDR3 residues: CASSYTSGGAVHGELFF. In DNA form, the CDR3 reads TGTGCCAGCAGCTATACTAGCGGGGGGGCCGTTCACGGGGAGCTGTTTTTT.

The chain is built from TRBV7-2 and TRBJ2-3; no clear D gene. The V end lost 7 bases, the J end lost 2 bases, and 10 bases lay between the germline ends. This CDR3 has 13 amino acids. CDR1 and CDR2 (germline): SGHTA, FQGNSA. The CDR3 spells CASTQPPTDTQYF. The CDR3 DNA sequence: TGTGCCAGCACCCAACCCCCCACAGATACGCAGTATTTT.

The gene calls are TRBV5-4 and TRBJ2-5, with D perhaps matching TRBD1 (6 bases). The CDR3 loop spans 14 amino acids. Trimming removed 4 bases at V and 0 bases at J, with 10 bases between. Per germline, CDR1 SGHNT and CDR2 YYREEE (reference sequence). CDR3 region: CASSTWTDQETQYF. CDR3 nucleotide sequence: TGTGCCAGCAGCACATGGACAGACCAAGAGACCCAGTACTTC.

In DNA, the CDR3 is TGTGCCAGCAGCAACCGGGGAGGTGAGCAGTTCTTC. This translates into CASSNRGGEQFF. The chain uses TRBV11-1 and TRBJ2-1; possibly TRBD2 for D (6 bases). From germline, CDR1 is SGHAT and CDR2 FQDESV (reference sequence). The CDR3 has 12 amino acids. V lost 5 bases and J lost 9, with 11 bases in between.

V gene TRBV5-1 combines with J gene TRBJ1-2; unclear D gene. Germline V gene data show CDR1 as SGHRS and CDR2 as YFSETQ. This CDR3 is 15 amino acids long. The ends were cut back, 0 bases at V and 3 bases at J, with 12 bases in the middle. The DNA of the CDR3 is TGCGCCAGCAGCTTGGTCTCGGACGAATACTATGGCTACACCTTC. This sequence encodes CASSLVSDEYYGYTF.